A single TCR beta chain is shown here with its context. This sample was taken from a study of blood T cell repertoires in COVID-19. The V end lost 5 bases, the J end lost 5 bases, and 15 bases lay between the germline ends. This CDR3 has 14 residues. Per the germline V gene, CDR1 is LGHDT and CDR2 is YNNKEL (reference sequence). The data were produced by immunoSEQ multiplex PCR, yet TCRdb's version contains in-frame clones alone and is incomplete. The sample has approximately 360,000 clones; approximately 89% are singletons. The sequenced material came from PBMCs or T cells enriched from blood (not recorded which). The chain couples TRBV3-1 (or the pseudogene TRBV3-2) to TRBJ1-1; maybe TRBD1 (6 bases). The clonotype was recovered from a man aged 35-49 years in a cohort exposed to, infected with or recovered from COVID-19 (not recorded which). The CDR3 region has the DNA TGTGCCAGCAGCACGAGACAGGAAAGTACTGAAGCTTTCTTT. Protein sequence: CASSTRQESTEAFF.